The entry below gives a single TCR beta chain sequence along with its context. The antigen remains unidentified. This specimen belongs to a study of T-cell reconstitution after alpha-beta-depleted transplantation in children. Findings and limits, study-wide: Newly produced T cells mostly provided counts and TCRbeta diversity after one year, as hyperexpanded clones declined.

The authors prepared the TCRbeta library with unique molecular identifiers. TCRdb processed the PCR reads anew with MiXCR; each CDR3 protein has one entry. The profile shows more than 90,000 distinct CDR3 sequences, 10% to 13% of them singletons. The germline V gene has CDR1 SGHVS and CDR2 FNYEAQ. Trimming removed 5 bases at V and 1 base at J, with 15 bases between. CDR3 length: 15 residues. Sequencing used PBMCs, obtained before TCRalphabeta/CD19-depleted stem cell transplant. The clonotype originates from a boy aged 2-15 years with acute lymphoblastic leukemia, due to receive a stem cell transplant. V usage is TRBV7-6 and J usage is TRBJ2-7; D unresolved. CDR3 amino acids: CASSRSAGPSYEQYF. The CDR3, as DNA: TGTGCCAGCAGCCGCTCCGCCGGTCCGTCCTACGAGCAGTACTTC.